This T cell receptor (beta chain) was profiled in a study of CD8+ T cells in alopecia areata. Study-level findings and limits: TCRs were shared less clearly across patients than in mice, possibly for HLA-related reasons.

Sequencing used cDNA as its template, made by extracting RNA and reverse transcribing it. Repertoires were generated with immunoSEQ multiplex PCR, while TCRdb's copy carries only in-frame clones and drops some. The sample gives 200,000 to 250,000 clones, approximately 61% of which show up once; around 0.46% is in the top ten. In this sample, this clone turned up a few times. The antigen remains unidentified. A read error may produce the germline difference seen at one junction end. Material: CD4+ T cells sorted from blood, obtained at week 0. This sequence originates from a human donor with alopecia areata.

CDR3 loop: CASSPGTPALIF. The CDR3 DNA reads TGTGCCAGCTCACCGGGGACACCAGCTCTTATCTTC. J is TRBJ2-1 and V is TRBV18; TRBD1 is a possible D gene (6 bases). The CDR3 is 12 residues long. Germline values: CDR1 KGHSH, CDR2 LQKENI.